This T cell receptor beta chain originates from a study of blood T cell repertoires in COVID-19. In the original processing: Scientists estimated how many nucleated cells there were by amplifying reference gene primers. Profiled with immunoSEQ multiplex PCR; TCRdb holds only in-frame clones, not every one. V, J and clone size reflect that table, while D and trimming were determined from the DNA. The data hold fewer than 350,000 clones, with 70% to 90% observed a single time. Participant age was about 18 to 89 years, and participants resided in about 25 US areas. In assigning cohorts, the study relied on participant-reported clinical history. Symptom resolution, clearance, or two negative PCRs marked the recovered donors of Cohort 3. The V and J ends lost 5 bases and 1 base respectively, with 8 bases between them. Germline V lookup: CDR1 SEHNR, CDR2 FQNEAQ (reference sequence). This CDR3 comprises 13 residues.

The chain has TRBV7-9 and TRBJ2-5; TRBD1 is a possible D gene (5 bases). This TCR came from a woman between 35 and 50 years old who had recovered from COVID-19. The source material was PBMCs or T cells enriched from blood (not recorded which). The CDR3, as DNA: TGTGCCAGCAGCGCCACAGGCCAAGAGACCCAGTACTTC. This translates into CASSATGQETQYF. The full variable domain, completed using reference TRBV7-9 and TRBJ2-5, is DTGVSQNPRHKITKRGQNVTFRCDPISEHNRLYWYRQTLGQGPEFLTYFQNEAQLEKSRLLSDRFSAERPKGSFSTLEIQRTEQGDSAMYLCASSATGQETQYFGPGTRLLVL.